This is a list of T cell receptor beta chains from one sample in a study of shared clonotypes between healthy human individuals. Clones were sequenced by immunoSEQ multiplex PCR, and TCRdb holds only the in-frame ones, with some missing. In the table there are 650,000 to 800,000 clones, about two thirds of which are singletons. The sample was memory CD4+ T cells sorted from blood. The source of these receptors is a woman in her 30s in good health. Both conserved end residues are part of each CDR3. A D gene is named only where the DNA matches it firmly. Clone size is given for some rows only: seen once, a few or many times, or a class if the clone is expanded.

d_gene	j_gene	abundance	v_gene	CDR3nt	CDR3aa
NA	TRBJ1-5	NA	TRBV21-1	TGTGCCAGCAGCAGCAGGGTAGAGTATCAGCCCCAGCATTTT	CASSSRVEYQPQHF
TRBD1	TRBJ1-1	NA	TRBV7-9	TGTGCCAGCAGCTTCGGGACAGTGAACACTGAAGCTTTCTTT	CASSFGTVNTEAFF
TRBD1	TRBJ1-2	NA	TRBV7-9	TGTGCCAGCAGCCGGGACAGGGTTGTAGATGGCTACACCTTC	CASSRDRVVDGYTF
TRBD1	TRBJ1-5	once	TRBV5-4	TGTGCCAGCAGCCTTCGGACAGGACGAAATCAGCCCCAGCATTTT	CASSLRTGRNQPQHF
TRBD1	TRBJ1-2	NA	TRBV7-6	TGTGCCAGCAGCCCATACGGACAGGTCTATGGCTACACCTTC	CASSPYGQVYGYTF
NA	TRBJ2-3	NA	TRBV27	TGTGCCAGCAGTTTTGGGACTTTAACAGATACGCAGTATTTT	CASSFGTLTDTQYF
NA	TRBJ1-1	NA	TRBV7-9	TGTGCCAGCAGTCGCCTACAGGAGTTGTCAACTGAAGCTTTCTTT	CASSRLQELSTEAFF
NA	TRBJ2-6	NA	TRBV19	TGTGCCAGTAGTCGGTTCTGGGGCGGCTCTGGGGCCAACGTCCTGACTTTC	CASSRFWGGSGANVLTF
TRBD2	TRBJ2-3	NA	TRBV2	TGTGCCAGCAGCCGAGAACCCCTACTAGCGGGAGCTACCCAGAATACGCAGTATTTT	CASSREPLLAGATQNTQYF
TRBD1	TRBJ1-1	NA	TRBV18	TGTGCCAGCTCACGATCGACAGGGGAGGAAACTGAAGCTTTCTTT	CASSRSTGEETEAFF
NA	TRBJ1-5	once	TRBV7-3	TGTGCCAGCAGTTCGGACCCAGATCAGCCCCAGCATTTT	CASSSDPDQPQHF
TRBD1	TRBJ1-2	NA	TRBV4-1	TGCGCCAGCAGCTTTCAGCCGGGACAGGGGTATGGCTACACCTTC	CASSFQPGQGYGYTF
NA	TRBJ2-7	NA	TRBV7-6	TGTGCCAGCACGGCCGGAGGGGGGCACTACTTC	CASTAGGGHYF
NA	TRBJ2-7	NA	TRBV2	TGTGCCAGCAGTGAAAGGCTAAACTACGAGCAGTACTTC	CASSERLNYEQYF
NA	TRBJ1-1	NA	TRBV9	TGTGCCAGCAGCGTAGATATGGTGAACACTGAAGCTTTCTTT	CASSVDMVNTEAFF
TRBD1	TRBJ2-7	NA	TRBV6-6	TGTGCCAGCAGCCGGGGACAGGGGGCGTACGAGCAGTACTTC	CASSRGQGAYEQYF
NA	TRBJ1-4	NA	TRBV5-4	TGTGCCAGCAGCCGACAGGTTGGGGAAAAACTGTTTTTT	CASSRQVGEKLFF
NA	TRBJ1-5	NA	TRBV6-1	TGTGCCAGCAGGCTGAGCTTCTTGGGGCCCCAGCATTTT	CASRLSFLGPQHF
NA	TRBJ2-2	NA	TRBV9	TGTGCCAGCAGCCTCAGGGAGTTTCAGAACACCGGGGAGCTGTTTTTT	CASSLREFQNTGELFF
NA	TRBJ1-5	NA	TRBV2	TGTGCCAGCAGTGCGCAAGGACATAGCAATCAGCCCCAGCATTTT	CASSAQGHSNQPQHF
TRBD1	TRBJ2-3	many	TRBV29-1	TGCAGCGTAGGACAGGTCTTCGGCACAGATACGCAGTATTTT	CSVGQVFGTDTQYF
NA	TRBJ2-3	few	TRBV15	TGTGCCACCAGCAGAGCTAGAGATACGCAGTATTTT	CATSRARDTQYF
NA	TRBJ2-3	NA	TRBV11-2	TGTGCCAGCAGCCAGCAGGGCCGAGGGTATACGCAGTATTTT	CASSQQGRGYTQYF
NA	TRBJ2-6	NA	TRBV28	TGTGCCAGCAGTTTAATCGACTCTGGGGCCAACGTCCTGACTTTC	CASSLIDSGANVLTF
NA	TRBJ1-1	NA	TRBV10-1	TGCGCCAGCAGCCGCCGGGACGGTGAAGCTTTCTTT	CASSRRDGEAFF
NA	TRBJ2-3	NA	TRBV7-3	TGTGCCAGCAGCTATGGCGGAGCAGATACGCAGTATTTT	CASSYGGADTQYF
NA	TRBJ2-2	once	TRBV10-1	TGCGCCAGCAGTAAGGACCTAATGCGCACCGGGGAGCTGTTTTTT	CASSKDLMRTGELFF
TRBD1	TRBJ1-2	few	TRBV5-1	TGCGCCAGCAGCACGCTGAATCCGGACAGGCCTTATGGCTACACCTTC	CASSTLNPDRPYGYTF
NA	TRBJ1-2	few	TRBV5-1	TGCGCCAGCAGCTTGAAGAGCGACATAGGTGGCTACACCTTC	CASSLKSDIGGYTF
TRBD1	TRBJ1-5	NA	TRBV27	TGTGCCAGCAGTTCGGACAGGGCTGAGCCCCAGCATTTT	CASSSDRAEPQHF
NA	TRBJ2-7	NA	TRBV7-9	TGTGCCAGCAGCTTGGGAGACCCGACTGTATACGAGCAGTACTTC	CASSLGDPTVYEQYF
NA	TRBJ2-7	NA	TRBV7-9	TGTGCCAGCAGCTTAGAAGGTGGGCACGAGCAGTACTTC	CASSLEGGHEQYF
TRBD2	TRBJ2-2	NA	TRBV11-2	TGTGCCTGCCGTCAAGCGGGATTCATCGGGGAGCTGTTTTTT	CACRQAGFIGELFF
TRBD1	TRBJ1-2	NA	TRBV6-1	TGTGCCAGCAGTGAAGACGTCAGGGGGGTCGGCTACACCTTC	CASSEDVRGVGYTF
NA	TRBJ2-7	NA	TRBV4-2	TGTGCCAGCAGCCCGGGTAAAGGCTCCTACGAGCAGTACTTC	CASSPGKGSYEQYF
TRBD2	TRBJ2-7	NA	TRBV9	TGTGCCAGCAGCGTAGGAAGCGGGAGGGGTCTTTACGAGCAGTACTTC	CASSVGSGRGLYEQYF
NA	TRBJ1-1	few	TRBV28	TGTGCCAGCAGTTTCCCGGAAGCATTCGGGACTGAAGCTTTCTTT	CASSFPEAFGTEAFF
TRBD1	TRBJ1-1	NA	TRBV6-6	TGTGCCAGCAGGGCAACCACAGGGGGCGCTGGCACTGAAGCTTTCTTT	CASRATTGGAGTEAFF
NA	TRBJ2-1	NA	TRBV7-9	TGTGCCAGCAGCTTAAGCGCAGCACCCAATGAGCAGTTCTTC	CASSLSAAPNEQFF
TRBD2	TRBJ2-7	NA	TRBV15	TGTGCCACCAGCAGAGATAGGGGACTAAGTCACTACGAGCAGTACTTC	CATSRDRGLSHYEQYF
TRBD1	TRBJ2-2	NA	TRBV27	TGTGCCAGCAGTCCCGGGACAGCTACCGGGGAGCTGTTTTTT	CASSPGTATGELFF
NA	TRBJ1-4	NA	TRBV18	TGTGCCAGCACTGGACAGACTAATGAAAAACTGTTTTTT	CASTGQTNEKLFF
NA	TRBJ1-4	few	TRBV5-1	TGCGCCAGCAGCTTCACGGCAGCAAGGGAAAAACTGTTTTTT	CASSFTAAREKLFF
NA	TRBJ2-1	NA	TRBV4-2	TGTGCCAGCAGCCCGGGGCGGGAGCTGCAGGGGTACAATGAGCAGTTCTTC	CASSPGRELQGYNEQFF